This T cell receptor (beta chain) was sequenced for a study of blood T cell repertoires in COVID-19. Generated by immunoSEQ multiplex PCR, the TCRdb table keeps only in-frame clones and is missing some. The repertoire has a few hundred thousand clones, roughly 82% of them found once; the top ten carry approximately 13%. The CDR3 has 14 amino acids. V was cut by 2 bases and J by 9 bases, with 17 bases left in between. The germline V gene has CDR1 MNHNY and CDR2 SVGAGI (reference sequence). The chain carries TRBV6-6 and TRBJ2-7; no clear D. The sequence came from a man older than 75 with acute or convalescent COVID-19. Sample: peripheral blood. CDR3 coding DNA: TGTGCCAGCAGTTACGACTTCCAGCGAGGTCGGCAGTACTTC. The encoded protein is CASSYDFQRGRQYF.